This T cell receptor beta chain came from a study of blood T cell repertoires in COVID-19. Turning to the study itself: Resolution of symptoms, clearance, or two negative PCRs was present in recovered Cohort 3 donors. Samples taken during acute and convalescent COVID-19 were collected in the United States, Italy and Spain.

Clones were sequenced by immunoSEQ multiplex PCR, and TCRdb holds only the in-frame ones, with some missing. Here the sample spans about 210,000 clones, about nine tenths being singletons. V lost 2 bases and J 3 bases, leaving 11 bases between the germline ends. CDR1 and CDR2 from the germline V gene are SGHRS and YFSETQ. The CDR3 covers 14 residues. Participants spanned ages roughly 18 to 95 years and resided in about two dozen US areas. This clone has only a few counts. The V gene is TRBV5-1, the J gene TRBJ1-1; the D gene is possibly TRBD1 (6 bases). This receptor was obtained from a man aged 30 to 39 in a cohort exposed to, infected with or recovered from COVID-19 (not recorded which). Source material: PBMCs or T cells enriched from blood (not recorded which). The CDR3 protein is CASSLESGDTEAFF. CDR3 DNA sequence: TGCGCCAGCAGCTTAGAATCAGGGGACACTGAAGCTTTCTTT.